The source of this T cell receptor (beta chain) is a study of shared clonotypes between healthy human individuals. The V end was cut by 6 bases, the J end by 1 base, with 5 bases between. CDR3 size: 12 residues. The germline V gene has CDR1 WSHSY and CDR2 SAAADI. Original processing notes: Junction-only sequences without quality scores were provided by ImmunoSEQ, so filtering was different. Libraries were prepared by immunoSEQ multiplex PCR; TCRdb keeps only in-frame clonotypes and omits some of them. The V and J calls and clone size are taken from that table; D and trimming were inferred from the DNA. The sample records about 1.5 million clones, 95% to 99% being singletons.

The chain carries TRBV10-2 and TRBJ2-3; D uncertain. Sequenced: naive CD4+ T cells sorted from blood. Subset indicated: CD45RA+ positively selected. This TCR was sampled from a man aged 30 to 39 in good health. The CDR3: CASRTRTDTQYF. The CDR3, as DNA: TGCGCCAGCAGGACCCGCACAGATACGCAGTATTTT.